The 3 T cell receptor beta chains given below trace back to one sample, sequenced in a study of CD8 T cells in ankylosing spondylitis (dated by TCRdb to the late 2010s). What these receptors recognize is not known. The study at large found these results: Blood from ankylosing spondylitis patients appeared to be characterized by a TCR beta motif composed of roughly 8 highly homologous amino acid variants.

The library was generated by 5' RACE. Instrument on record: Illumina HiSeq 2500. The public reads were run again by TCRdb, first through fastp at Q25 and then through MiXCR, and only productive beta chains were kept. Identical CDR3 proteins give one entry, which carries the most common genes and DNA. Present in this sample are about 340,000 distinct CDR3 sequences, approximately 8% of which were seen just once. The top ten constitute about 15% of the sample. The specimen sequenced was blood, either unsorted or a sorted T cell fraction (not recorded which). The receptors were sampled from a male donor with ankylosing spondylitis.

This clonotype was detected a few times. The CDR3 nucleotides read TGTGCCAGCAGCCCGACGACTACCGGGGAGCTGTTTTTT. Its protein is CASSPTTTGELFF. The V gene is TRBV9, the J gene TRBJ2-2, with D unclear. In germline, CDR1 is SGDLS, CDR2 YYNGEE. There are 13 residues in the CDR3. The V gene lost 4 bases and the J gene lost 5 bases, with 9 bases spanning the gap.

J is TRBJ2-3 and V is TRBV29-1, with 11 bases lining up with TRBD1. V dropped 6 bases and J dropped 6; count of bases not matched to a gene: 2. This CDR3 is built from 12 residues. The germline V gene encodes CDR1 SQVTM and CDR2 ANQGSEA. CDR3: CSVGTGGDTQYF. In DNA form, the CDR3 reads TGCAGCGTCGGGACAGGGGGGGATACGCAGTATTTT.

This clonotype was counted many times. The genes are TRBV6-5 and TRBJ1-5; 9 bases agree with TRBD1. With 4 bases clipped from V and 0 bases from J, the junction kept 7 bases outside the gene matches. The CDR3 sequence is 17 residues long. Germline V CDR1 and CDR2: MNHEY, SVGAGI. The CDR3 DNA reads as TGTGCCAGCAGTTTGGGACAGGGCCGTTATAGCAATCAGCCCCAGCATTTT. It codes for CASSLGQGRYSNQPQHF.